The TCR beta chain described here comes from a study of T-cell memory formation after mild COVID-19 (dated by TCRdb to 2020 to 2022). In terms of the full investigation: TCR sequence clusters from the two donors were found to be largely donor specific. Longitudinal TCRalpha and TCRbeta repertoire sequencing tracked T-cell clones expanding and contracting after mild COVID-19 in a couple of donors. The cohort comprised two young, previously healthy adult volunteers, one female and one male.

Ficoll-Paque density gradient centrifugation was the method used to isolate PBMCs. Beyond this particular receptor, the publication reports: Only a couple of mild cases were covered in the study, and larger cohorts including severe cases with pre-infection samples were considered necessary. SARS-CoV-2 specificity was not confirmed for the second-wave clones peaking on day 37. The detection of some responding clones in pre-infection memory suggests that pre-existing cross-reactive memory T cells joined the SARS-CoV-2 response. Clones contracting from day 15 to 85 had balanced CD4/CD8 phenotypes, while a second wave expanding from day 15 to 37 was biased towards CD4+. Contracting CD4+ clones were located mainly in the CM and EM memory subsets, whereas CD8+ clones were found to be enriched in EMRA.

The CDR3 sequence holds 17 residues, the cysteine and phenylalanine included. Just the 51-base CDR3 DNA is kept, in frame starting at base 1. With respect to this clonotype: What antigen it recognizes has not been identified. Base-call qualities are not available, and no considerably larger clone is one nucleotide away.

Instrument on record: Illumina NovaSeq 6000. cDNA libraries for TCRalpha and TCRbeta were prepared by 5'RACE using constant-segment primers, with sample barcodes and unique molecular identifiers added. RNA was extracted from every sample with Trizol reagent. Amplification of the libraries took two PCR steps, and the second step added a second sample barcode plus Illumina TruSeq adapters. Sequencing of the libraries was done on an Illumina NovaSeq, producing 2 x 150 bp paired-end reads. As for the original processing: Demultiplexing of reads and collapsing into UMI-guided consensus sequences were performed with migec v1.2.7. Using mixcr v2.1.11, UMI consensuses were aligned to TRA and TRB V and J templates and then assembled into clonotypes. A clonotype was counted as expanded or contracted only when both edgeR and NoisET called the clonotype significant, with the noise models trained on biological replicates. edgeR calls used a false discovery rate-adjusted p below 0.01 and a log2 fold-change threshold of 1. As an exploratory analysis of dynamics, PCA with hierarchical clustering was applied to max-normalized trajectories of the 1000 most abundant clonotypes. The CD4 or CD8 phenotype of responding clones was assigned using the separately sequenced CD4+ and CD8+ repertoires. The public reads were reanalyzed by TCRdb: fastp trimming at Q25, MiXCR alignment, in-frame beta chains only. Rows with a matching CDR3 protein are joined into one entry that keeps the most common DNA and genes. What appears here as the V and J calls and clone size reflects TCRdb's work, not the paper's. The sample table records about 160,000 distinct CDR3 sequences; roughly 28% of these occur just once. The ten top clones hold around 12% of the sample.

Here the chain combines TRBV21-1 and TRBJ2-7; the D call in the table, TRBD1, was not verified against the DNA. TRBV21-1 is a pseudogene segment. The TCR comes from an adult woman who had mild COVID-19 (a few samples of this study predate the infection). The sample titles of this study are shuffled in the database, so cell type and time point are left out; the donor was told from shared clones. Sample: PBMCs or a T cell subset sorted from them (not recorded which). The nucleotide sequence is given as TGTGCCAGCAGCTTCCGGGACAGGACCCCAGGACCCTACGAGCAGTACTTC. Protein translation: CASSFRDRTPGPYEQYF.